This T cell receptor beta chain was sequenced in a study of control samples from healthy donors and cancer patients. Trimming cost V 0 bases and J 0 bases; bases outside gene matches: 12. This CDR3 region has 19 residues. Germline lookup yields CDR1 KGHSH and CDR2 LQKENI. The method was immunoSEQ multiplex PCR; TCRdb's version includes in-frame clones alone and lacks a portion of them. Altogether 80,000 to 100,000 clones are present, around 90% being singletons, with the ten largest covering approximately 3%. The chain joins TRBV18 to TRBJ2-3; 7 bases map to TRBD2. The TCR was taken from a human donor in good health. The donor label of this sample is uncertain. Material for sequencing was blood. The DNA of the CDR3 is TGTGCCAGCTCACCACCCCGTCCTGCGGGGGTTACTAGCACAGATACGCAGTATTTT. It translates to CASSPPRPAGVTSTDTQYF.